The 26 T cell receptor beta chains below come from one sample, sequenced in a study of T cells in Graves' hyperthyroidism and ophthalmopathy. Researchers amplified the TCR beta CDR3 regions from RNA transcripts. Primed by the HTBI set, a first-round RT-PCR was run on the TCR CDR3. TCRdb passed the multiplex PCR reads through MiXCR, listing each CDR3 protein once. There are fewer than 450,000 distinct CDR3 sequences in the sample; about 17% occur only once, and almost 35% lies in the top ten. Sequences were obtained from blood. Every receptor here comes from a woman in her thirties with Graves' hyperthyroidism that later progressed to Graves' ophthalmopathy.

This clonotype was counted ten times or more. The chain joins TRBV2 to TRBJ2-7, with TRBD2 matching over 9 bases. The V and J ends lost 6 bases and 3 bases, in that order; junction bases with no gene match: 9. The length of the CDR3 is 15 residues. Germline loops: CDR1 SNHLY, CDR2 FYNNEI. The CDR3 coding sequence is TGTGCCAGCAGCCGGAGACTAGCGGAGCACTACGAGCAGTACTTC. Protein product: CASSRRLAEHYEQYF.

The gene calls are TRBV19 and TRBJ2-1; TRBD2 matches 9 bases. CDR1 is LNHDA, CDR2 SQIVND, per germline (reference sequence). This CDR3 has 15 residues. The V gene end was trimmed by 8 bases and the J gene end by 2 bases; junction bases not matched to a gene: 7. This chain's CDR3 is CASQTAGGPYNEQFF. The CDR3 bases are TGTGCCAGTCAGACAGCGGGGGGCCCCTACAATGAGCAGTTCTTC.

The table lists this clonotype with many counts. V and J are TRBV29-1 and TRBJ2-7; TRBD1 agrees at 8 bases. Germline V gives CDR1 SQVTM, CDR2 ANQGSEA. The CDR3 runs 17 residues. The junction had 14 bases not matched to a gene; V was cut back by 2 bases and J by 2 bases. The CDR3 sequence is CSVENADPGQETYEQYF. CDR3 DNA sequence: TGCAGCGTTGAAAATGCCGACCCGGGACAGGAAACCTACGAGCAGTACTTC.

The sample holds many counts of this clonotype. V usage is TRBV2 and J usage is TRBJ1-4; tentative D call: TRBD1 (6 bases). V lost 4 bases to trimming and J lost 0 bases, with 18 bases between them. The CDR3 runs to 18 residues. Germline V lookup: CDR1 SNHLY, CDR2 FYNNEI. CDR3 sequence: CASSGQDDKFATNEKLFF. The CDR3, as DNA: TGTGCCAGCAGTGGACAGGATGACAAATTTGCAACTAATGAAAAACTGTTTTTT.

This chain uses TRBV29-1 with TRBJ2-3; 7 bases agree with TRBD1. This CDR3 comprises 13 residues. The V segment lost 5 bases and the J segment 1 base; nucleotides outside the gene matches: 3. CDR1 and CDR2 (germline): SQVTM, ANQGSEA. In nucleotides, the CDR3 is TGCAGCGTTCCCGGGACAGGCACAGATACGCAGTATTTT. It is translated as CSVPGTGTDTQYF.

The chain employs TRBV27 and TRBJ2-1; tentatively, D is TRBD2 (6 bases). V lost 6 bases and J lost 9, with 15 bases in between. Germline V gives CDR1 MNHEY, CDR2 SMNVEV (reference sequence). This CDR3 spans 13 amino acids. The DNA for the CDR3 is TGTGCCAGCAGCCACGGGAGACGCTTTGAGCAGTTCTTC. Amino acids: CASSHGRRFEQFF.

Written as DNA, the CDR3 is TGTGCCAGCATCGACAGTTTCACCGGGGAGCTGTTTTTT. Translated, it gives CASIDSFTGELFF. The V and J genes are TRBV9 and TRBJ2-2; perhaps TRBD1 as D (5 bases). The CDR3 spans 13 residues. V shed 6 bases and J shed 4 bases, with 10 bases lying between them. CDR1 is SGDLS and CDR2 is YYNGEE in the germline V gene. Together with reference TRBV9 and TRBJ2-2, the CDR3 gives the full variable domain: DSGVTQTPKHLITATGQRVTLRCSPRSGDLSVYWYQQSLDQGLQFLIQYYNGEERAKGNILERFSAQQFPDLHSELNLSSLELGDSALYFCASIDSFTGELFFGEGSRLTVL.

This chain links TRBV7-8 with TRBJ2-3; D is ambiguous. V gave up 5 bases and J gave up 0 bases, with 18 bases separating them. This CDR3 contains 17 residues. The germline V gene encodes CDR1 SGHVS and CDR2 FQNEAQ. CDR3 sequence: CASSPLPPLESTDTQYF. The CDR3 DNA reads TGTGCCAGCAGCCCCCTCCCTCCCCTGGAAAGCACAGATACGCAGTATTTT.

There are many counts of this clonotype. The genes are TRBV3-1 and TRBJ1-1; no definite D call. V was clipped by 1 base and J by 5 bases, with 11 bases between them. The length of the CDR3 is 14 residues. Germline V gene lookup returns CDR1 LGHDT and CDR2 YNNKEL (reference sequence). The CDR3 loop reads CASSQGRRVTEAFF. The DNA of the CDR3 is TGTGCCAGCAGCCAAGGCCGAAGGGTTACTGAAGCTTTCTTT.

The table lists this clonotype with a few counts. The chain joins TRBV28 to TRBJ2-4, with 16 bases aligning to TRBD2. Germline V gene data show CDR1 as MDHEN and CDR2 as SYDVKM. V lost 4 bases to trimming and J lost 3 bases; unmatched junction nucleotides: 21. This CDR3 spans 23 amino acids. CDR3 coding DNA: TGTGCCAGCAGTTCCCAGATCCTAGGGGGACTAGCGGGAGGGCCGGGGGTCAAAAACATTCAGTACTTC. This encodes CASSSQILGGLAGGPGVKNIQYF.

This clonotype was recorded many times. This chain connects TRBV28 to TRBJ1-1; D is perhaps TRBD1 (6 bases). In germline, CDR1 is MDHEN, CDR2 SYDVKM. The CDR3 has 15 residues. V was shortened by 6 bases and J by 3 bases, with 17 bases between the two germline ends. CDR3 region: CASSPVGSGDTEAFF. The CDR3 nucleotides read TGTGCCAGCAGCCCCGTGGGGTCAGGGGACACTGAAGCTTTCTTT.

Only a few counts were recorded for this clonotype. V gene TRBV11-2 combines with J gene TRBJ1-3; D is undetermined. The germline CDR1 and CDR2 sequences are SGHAT and FQNNGV. V was clipped by 1 base and J by 0 bases, with 10 bases between them. This CDR3 has 16 residues. The CDR3 is CASSLVAVSSGNTIYF. The CDR3 DNA is TGTGCCAGCAGCTTAGTTGCCGTTAGCTCTGGAAACACCATATATTTT.

V usage is TRBV27 and J usage is TRBJ2-1, with unresolved D. The CDR3 loop spans 11 amino acids. V lost 7 bases, J lost 7 bases, and 8 bases lay in between. The germline CDR1 and CDR2 sequences are MNHEY and SMNVEV (reference sequence). CDR3 residues: CASTMGNEQFF. Here the CDR3 DNA reads TGTGCCAGCACCATGGGAAATGAGCAGTTCTTC.

The genes are TRBV5-5 and TRBJ1-5, with D possibly TRBD1 on 5 matching bases. Per the germline V gene, CDR1 is SGHKS and CDR2 is YYEKEE (reference sequence). V was shortened by 2 bases and J by 7 bases, with 10 bases between the two germline ends. There are 13 residues in the CDR3. The DNA of the CDR3 is TGTGCCAGCAGCTTATCGGGGGAACAGCCCCAGCATTTT. It yields the protein CASSLSGEQPQHF.

The genes are TRBV15 and TRBJ2-3; TRBD2 matches at 12 bases. CDR1 and CDR2 (germline): LNHNV, YYDKDF (reference sequence). CDR3 length equals 16 residues. V lost 0 bases and J lost 6; bases outside the gene matches: 4. The CDR3 DNA sequence: TGTGCCACCAGCAGAGAGACTAGCGGGGGTTCCGATACGCAGTATTTT. Amino acids: CATSRETSGGSDTQYF.

The sample holds many counts of this clonotype. The V and J genes are TRBV7-9 and TRBJ2-1; 14 positions agree with TRBD2. Germline V gene lookup returns CDR1 SEHNR and CDR2 FQNEAQ (reference sequence). V shed 4 bases and J 8 bases; nucleotides not matched to a gene: 13. The CDR3 is 18 amino acids. The CDR3 here is CASSSRLRLAGGVDEQFF. The CDR3 DNA sequence: TGTGCCAGCAGCTCCCGACTCCGACTAGCGGGGGGGGTCGATGAGCAGTTCTTC.

The V call is TRBV2, the J call TRBJ2-2; 9 bases line up with TRBD1. V trimming: 7 bases; J trimming: 6 bases; junction bases outside the gene matches: 9. Per germline, CDR1 SNHLY and CDR2 FYNNEI. The CDR3 totals 15 residues. In DNA form, the CDR3 reads TGTGCCAGCATGAATCACAGGGGGCCTGCCGGGGAGCTGTTTTTT. Its translation is CASMNHRGPAGELFF.

This clonotype showed up many times. The chain uses TRBV6-1 and TRBJ1-6; D is perhaps TRBD1 (6 bases). The V gene's germline CDR1 is MNHNS and CDR2 SASEGT. Trimming left V 4 bases short and J 4 bases short, with 8 bases between. The CDR3 is 14 residues long. CDR3 residues: CASSGRGYNSPLHF. CDR3 nucleotide sequence: TGTGCCAGCAGTGGCAGGGGTTATAATTCACCCCTCCACTTT.

J is TRBJ1-2 and V is TRBV20-1; D gene ambiguous. V lost 1 base and J 8 bases, leaving 23 bases between the germline ends. Germline CDR1 DFQATT, CDR2 SNEGSKA (reference sequence). The CDR3 is 16 amino acids. Here the CDR3 DNA reads TGCAGTGCTAGAGTCTTCAGGCTGATTGGTTCTTGGGGCTACACCTTC. It encodes CSARVFRLIGSWGYTF.

On this clonotype: This may stem from a read error, because a much larger clone lies one nucleotide away. The chain couples TRBV7-2 to TRBJ1-1; TRBD1 matches at 12 bases. Trimming cost V 2 bases and J 12 bases; bases outside gene matches: 13. Germline CDR1 is SGHTA and CDR2 is FQGNSA. There are 16 residues in the CDR3. CDR3 coding DNA: TGTGCCAGCAGCTTATACCAGCCGGGACAGGGGGCGTCGACTTTCTTT. Its protein product is CASSLYQPGQGASTFF.

At least ten counts were recorded for this clonotype. This chain links TRBV30 with TRBJ1-6, with TRBD1 identical over 8 bases. CDR3 size: 17 residues. Trimming at V came to 0 bases and at J to 6 bases, leaving 10 bases not matched to a gene. Germline CDR1 and CDR2: GTSNPN and SVGIG (reference sequence). The CDR3 DNA reads as TGTGCCTGGAGTGTACTAGGCAGGGGGCCGTCTAATTCACCCCTCCACTTT. This encodes CAWSVLGRGPSNSPLHF.

At least ten counts were recorded for this clonotype. The V and J genes are TRBV11-1 and TRBJ1-1; D is undetermined. Germline V gives CDR1 SGHAT, CDR2 FQDESV (reference sequence). The CDR3 runs to 12 residues. The ends were cut back, 4 bases at V and 0 bases at J, with 3 bases in the middle. The CDR3 DNA follows: TGTGCCAGCAGCTACCTGAACACTGAAGCTTTCTTT. Its translation is CASSYLNTEAFF.

This clonotype has a count of ten or more. The chain has TRBV4-1 and TRBJ1-1; 7 bases fit TRBD1. The germline V gene has CDR1 MGHRA and CDR2 YSYEKL. Trimming took 0 bases from V and 5 from J; bases not matched to a gene: 12. The CDR3 contains 17 residues. CDR3 nucleotide sequence: TGCGCCAGCAGCCAAGATAATTACAGGGGAGGGGTAACTGAAGCTTTCTTT. Its translation is CASSQDNYRGGVTEAFF.

The chain carries TRBV18 and TRBJ1-3; no clear D. Germline-derived CDR1 and CDR2 are KGHSH and LQKENI. Trimming left V 4 bases short and J 2 bases short, with 15 bases between. The CDR3 covers 16 residues. In DNA, the CDR3 is TGTGCCAGCTCACTTGGCCTCGTTGAGACTGGAAACACCATATATTTT. Protein: CASSLGLVETGNTIYF.

The sample holds a few counts of this clonotype. V gene TRBV27 combines with J gene TRBJ1-2; a possible D gene is TRBD1 (5 bases). From germline, CDR1 is MNHEY and CDR2 SMNVEV (reference sequence). The CDR3 has 13 residues. The V end was cut by 2 bases, the J end by 12 bases, with 16 bases between. CDR3 sequence: CASSLGAHSGHTF. The CDR3 region has the DNA TGTGCCAGCAGTTTAGGGGCCCACTCGGGTCACACCTTC.

This clonotype was found many times. V usage is TRBV6-1 and J usage is TRBJ2-1; weak D call: TRBD2 (7 bases). CDR1 is MNHNS and CDR2 is SASEGT in the germline V gene. The CDR3 consists of 16 residues. Trimming took off 7 bases at V and 5 bases at J, with 21 bases between the two ends. The CDR3: CASILWSAGANNEQFF. The CDR3, as DNA: TGTGCCAGCATCCTCTGGAGTGCGGGGGCGAACAATGAGCAGTTCTTC.